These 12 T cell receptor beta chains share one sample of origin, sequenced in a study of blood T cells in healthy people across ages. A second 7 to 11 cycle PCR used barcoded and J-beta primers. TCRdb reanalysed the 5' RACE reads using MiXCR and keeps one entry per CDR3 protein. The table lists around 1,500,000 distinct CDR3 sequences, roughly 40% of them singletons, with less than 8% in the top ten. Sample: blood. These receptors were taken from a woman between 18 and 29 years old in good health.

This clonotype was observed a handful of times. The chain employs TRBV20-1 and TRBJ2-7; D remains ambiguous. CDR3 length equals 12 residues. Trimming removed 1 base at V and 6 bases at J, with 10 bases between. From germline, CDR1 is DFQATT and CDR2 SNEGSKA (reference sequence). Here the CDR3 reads CSARGSQGEQYF. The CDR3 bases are TGCAGTGCTAGAGGGTCCCAAGGCGAGCAGTACTTC.

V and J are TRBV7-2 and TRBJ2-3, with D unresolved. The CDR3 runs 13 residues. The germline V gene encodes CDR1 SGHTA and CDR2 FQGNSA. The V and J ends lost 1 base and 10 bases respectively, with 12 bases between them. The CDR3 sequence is CASSLGIPPSQYF. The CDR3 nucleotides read TGTGCCAGCAGCTTAGGCATTCCCCCATCGCAGTATTTT.

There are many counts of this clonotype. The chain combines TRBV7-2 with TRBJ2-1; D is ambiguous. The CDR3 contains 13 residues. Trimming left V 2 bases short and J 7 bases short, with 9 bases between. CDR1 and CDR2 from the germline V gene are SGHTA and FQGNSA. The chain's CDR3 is CASSLSYGNEQFF. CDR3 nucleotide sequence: TGTGCCAGCAGCTTAAGTTACGGGAATGAGCAGTTCTTC.

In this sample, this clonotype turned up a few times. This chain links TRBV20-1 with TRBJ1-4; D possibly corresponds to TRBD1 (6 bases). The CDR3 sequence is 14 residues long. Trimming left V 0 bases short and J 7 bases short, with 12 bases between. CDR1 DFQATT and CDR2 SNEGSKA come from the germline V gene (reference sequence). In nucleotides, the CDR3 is TGCAGTGCTAGAGAAGGGGGGGTAGGTGAAAAACTGTTTTTT. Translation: CSAREGGVGEKLFF.

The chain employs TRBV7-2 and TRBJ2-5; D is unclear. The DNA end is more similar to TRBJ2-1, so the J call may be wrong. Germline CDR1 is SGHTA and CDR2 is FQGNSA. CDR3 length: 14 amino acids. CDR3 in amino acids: CASSTEQIQETQFF. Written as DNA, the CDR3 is TGTGCCAGCAGCACGGAACAGATACAAGAGACCCAGTTCTTC.

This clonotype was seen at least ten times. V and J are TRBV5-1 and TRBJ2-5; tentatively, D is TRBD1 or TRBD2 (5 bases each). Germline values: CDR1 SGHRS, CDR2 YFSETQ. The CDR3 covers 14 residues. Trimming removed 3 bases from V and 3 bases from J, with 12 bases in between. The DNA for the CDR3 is TGCGCCAGCAGCTCCGGGACCAGAAAAGAGACCCAGTACTTC. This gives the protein CASSSGTRKETQYF.

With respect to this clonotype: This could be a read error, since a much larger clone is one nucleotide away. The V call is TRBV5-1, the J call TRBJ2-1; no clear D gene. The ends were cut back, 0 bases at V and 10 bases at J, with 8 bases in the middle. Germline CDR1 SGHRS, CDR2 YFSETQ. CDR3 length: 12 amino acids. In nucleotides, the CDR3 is TGCGCCAGCAGCTTGGTTAATTACGAGCAGTTCTTC. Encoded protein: CASSLVNYEQFF. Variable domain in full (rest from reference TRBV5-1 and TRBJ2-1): KAGVTQTPRYLIKTRGQQVTLSCSPISGHRSVSWYQQTPGQGLQFLFEYFSETQRNKGNFPGRFSGRQFSNSRSEMNVSTLELGDSALYLCASSLVNYEQFFGPGTRLTVL.

The CDR3 DNA sequence: TGTGCCAGCAGTGCCCGACTAATCCGGGACAATGAGCAGTTCTTC. As protein: CASSARLIRDNEQFF. The V and J genes are TRBV25-1 and TRBJ2-1, with D tentatively TRBD2 (5 bases). V gave up 4 bases and J gave up 5 bases, with 15 bases separating them. The CDR3 is 15 residues long. Germline V CDR1 and CDR2: MGHDK, SYGVNS.

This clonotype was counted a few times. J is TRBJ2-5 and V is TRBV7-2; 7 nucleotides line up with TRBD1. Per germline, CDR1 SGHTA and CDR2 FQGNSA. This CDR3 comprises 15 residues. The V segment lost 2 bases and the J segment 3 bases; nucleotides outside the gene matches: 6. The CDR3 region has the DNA TGTGCCAGCAGCTTAACTCGGGACAGCAAAGAGACCCAGTACTTC. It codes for CASSLTRDSKETQYF.

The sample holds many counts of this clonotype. The CDR3 loop reads CSVVTSGIAKNIQYF. In DNA, the CDR3 is TGCAGCGTTGTAACTAGCGGAATAGCCAAAAACATTCAGTACTTC. The V and J genes are TRBV29-1 and TRBJ2-4; 8 positions match TRBD2. This CDR3 region has 15 residues. The junction had 5 bases not matched to a gene; V was cut back by 4 bases and J by 0 bases. In germline, CDR1 is SQVTM, CDR2 ANQGSEA.

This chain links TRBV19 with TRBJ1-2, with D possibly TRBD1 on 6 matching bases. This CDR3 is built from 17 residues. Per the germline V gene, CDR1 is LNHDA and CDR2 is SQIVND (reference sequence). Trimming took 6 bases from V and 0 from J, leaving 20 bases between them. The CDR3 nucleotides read TGTGCCAGTAGGGGAACCGGGACACCCGAAACTAACTATGGCTACACCTTC. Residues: CASRGTGTPETNYGYTF.

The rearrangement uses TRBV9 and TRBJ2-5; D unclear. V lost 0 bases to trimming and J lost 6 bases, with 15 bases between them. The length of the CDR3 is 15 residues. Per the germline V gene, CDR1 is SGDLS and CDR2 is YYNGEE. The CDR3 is CASSVGGEAQQTQYF. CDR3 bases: TGTGCCAGCAGCGTAGGTGGGGAAGCCCAGCAGACCCAGTACTTC.